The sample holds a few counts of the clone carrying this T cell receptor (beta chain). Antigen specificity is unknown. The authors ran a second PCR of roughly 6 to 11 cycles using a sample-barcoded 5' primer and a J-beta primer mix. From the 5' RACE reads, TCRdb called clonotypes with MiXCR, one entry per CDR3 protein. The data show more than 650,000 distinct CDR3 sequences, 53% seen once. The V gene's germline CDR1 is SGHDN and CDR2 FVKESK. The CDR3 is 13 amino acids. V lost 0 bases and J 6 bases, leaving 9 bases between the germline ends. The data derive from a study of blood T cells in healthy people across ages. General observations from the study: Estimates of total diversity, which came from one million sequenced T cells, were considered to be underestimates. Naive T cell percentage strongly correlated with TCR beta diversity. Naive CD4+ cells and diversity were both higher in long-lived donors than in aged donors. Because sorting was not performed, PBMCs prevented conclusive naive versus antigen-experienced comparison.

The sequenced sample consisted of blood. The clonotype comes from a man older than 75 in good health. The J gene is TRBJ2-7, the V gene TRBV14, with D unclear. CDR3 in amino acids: CASSQERWSEQYF. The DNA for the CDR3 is TGTGCCAGCAGCCAAGAAAGATGGAGCGAGCAGTACTTC.